This T cell receptor beta chain is drawn from a study of memory CD4+ T cells and cytomegalovirus serostatus. Germline CDR1 and CDR2: SGHVS and FQNEAQ. The V gene end was trimmed by 5 bases and the J gene end by 5 bases; junction bases not matched to a gene: 4. The CDR3 has 15 amino acids. Regarding this clone: Its target is not known.

Study-wide results and caveats: Suggested: most of the CMV-linked TCR signature lies in CD4+ memory cells.

Data came from immunoSEQ multiplex PCR; TCRdb stores just in-frame clones and leaves some out. The data contain around 40,000 clones, around 78% of them singletons. The sort gate was single viable CD3+CD4+CD8-CD45RO+ cells for memory CD4+ T cells. Serostatus was set by detecting CMV pp150, pp28, p38, p52 IgG. Positive selection with CD4 microbeads enriched total CD4+ T cells. Sequenced: memory CD4+ T cells from blood. The sequence came from an adult in good health and CMV-seronegative. This chain links TRBV7-8 with TRBJ2-5; 14 positions agree with TRBD2. CDR3 nucleotides: TGTGCCAGCAGCGCCGGGACTAGCGGGGGCGAGACCCAGTACTTC. Amino acids: CASSAGTSGGETQYF. Together with reference TRBV7-8 and TRBJ2-5, the CDR3 gives the full variable domain: GAGVSQSPRYKVAKRGQDVALRCDPISGHVSLFWYQQALGQGPEFLTYFQNEAQLDKSGLPSDRFFAERPEGSVSTLKIQRTQQEDSAVYLCASSAGTSGGETQYFGPGTRLLVL.